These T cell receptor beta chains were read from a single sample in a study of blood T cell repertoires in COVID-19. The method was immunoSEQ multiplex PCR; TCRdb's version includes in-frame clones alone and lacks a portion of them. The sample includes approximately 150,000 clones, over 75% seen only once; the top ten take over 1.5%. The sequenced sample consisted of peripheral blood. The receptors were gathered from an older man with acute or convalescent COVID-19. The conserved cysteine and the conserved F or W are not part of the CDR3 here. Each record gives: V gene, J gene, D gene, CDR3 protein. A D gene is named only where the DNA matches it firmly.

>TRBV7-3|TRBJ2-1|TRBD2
ASSLSLAGAYNEQF
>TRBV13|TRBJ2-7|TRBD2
ASSQSGDEQY
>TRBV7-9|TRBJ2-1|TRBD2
ASSSGAGLAVPEQF
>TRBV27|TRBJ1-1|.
ASSPSRDTEAF
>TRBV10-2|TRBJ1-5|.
ASSESGVQPQH
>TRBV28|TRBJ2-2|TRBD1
ASSTGQRNTGELF
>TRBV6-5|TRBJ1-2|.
ASSLDSNHYGYT
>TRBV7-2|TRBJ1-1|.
ASSLSSGGSTEAF
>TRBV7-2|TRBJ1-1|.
ASSLGQTTEAF
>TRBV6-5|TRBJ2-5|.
ASRGGAGTGETQY
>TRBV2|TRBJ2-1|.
ASSERLPREQF
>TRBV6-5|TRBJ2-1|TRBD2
ASRPRTSGRNEQF
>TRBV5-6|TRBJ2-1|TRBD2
ASSFRTSGRGDEQF
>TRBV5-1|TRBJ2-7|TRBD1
ASSFGQGLSYEQY
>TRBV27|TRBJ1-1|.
ASSHQGGTEAF
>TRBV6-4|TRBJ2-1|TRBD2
ASRALAGGSNEQF
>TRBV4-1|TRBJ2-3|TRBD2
ASSQDMGGGAADTQY
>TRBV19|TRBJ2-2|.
ASSIGRQVVRELF
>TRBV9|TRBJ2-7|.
ASSTTGLSYEQY
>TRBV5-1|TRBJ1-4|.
ASSLSGLRGEKLF
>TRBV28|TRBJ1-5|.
ASSQNQPQH
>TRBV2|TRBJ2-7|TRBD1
ASSSSPGTGGIEQY
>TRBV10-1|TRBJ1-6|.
ASSEQGYNSPLH
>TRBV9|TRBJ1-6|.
ASSPRGRGSPLH
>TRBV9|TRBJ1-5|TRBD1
ASSVVTGGRGNQPQH
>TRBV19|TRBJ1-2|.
ASSIRPGRSDGYT
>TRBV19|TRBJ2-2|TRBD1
ASSIDGDRGKFYTGELF
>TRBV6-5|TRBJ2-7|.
ASPSRGIGYEQY
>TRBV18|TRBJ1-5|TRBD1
ASSSRRTGSYSNQPQH
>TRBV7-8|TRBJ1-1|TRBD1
ASSRGQGSSEAF
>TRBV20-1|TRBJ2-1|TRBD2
SASKAGGSNEQF
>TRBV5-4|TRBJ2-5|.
ASSLRARGAETQY
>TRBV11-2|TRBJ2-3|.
ASSLDWGTGSTDTQY
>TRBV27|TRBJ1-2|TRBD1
ASTPLLSGTGGKYT
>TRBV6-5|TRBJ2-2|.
ASSYSKPGGELF
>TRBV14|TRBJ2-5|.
ASSQARGQIETQY
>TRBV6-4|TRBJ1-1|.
ASSDASDSPEAF